Listed here are 18 T cell receptor beta chains from one sample, sequenced in a study of T cells in narcolepsy. Libraries were prepared by immunoSEQ multiplex PCR; TCRdb keeps only in-frame clonotypes and omits some of them. The sample lists under 35,000 clones, around 87% occurring once. Input material: memory (CD45RA-) CD4+ T cells from blood. The origin of the receptors is a human donor in good health.

This clone was found a few times. V and J are TRBV6-6 and TRBJ1-4; TRBD1 agrees at 7 bases. CDR1 is MNHNY and CDR2 is SVGAGI in the germline V gene (reference sequence). The CDR3 spans 13 residues. V gave up 6 bases and J gave up 7 bases; unmatched junction bases: 5. In DNA, the CDR3 is TGTGCCAGCAGCGACGGGACAGCTGAAAAACTGTTTTTT. It translates to CASSDGTAEKLFF.

The chain is built from TRBV6-5 and TRBJ2-2, with D hard to call. V dropped 6 bases and J dropped 4 bases, with 15 bases sitting between them. The CDR3 totals 15 residues. The germline gives CDR1 MNHEY, CDR2 SVGAGI. This CDR3 reads CASSLAQVPTGELFF. In DNA form, the CDR3 reads TGTGCCAGCAGCCTCGCCCAGGTTCCCACCGGGGAGCTGTTTTTT.

The chain combines TRBV14 with TRBJ1-4; TRBD1 is a possible D gene (5 bases). The CDR3 runs to 16 residues. The germline gives CDR1 SGHDN, CDR2 FVKESK. With 1 base removed from V and 8 bases from J, the gap between germline ends came to 17 bases. CDR3: CASSQALGGPSEKLFF. CDR3 DNA sequence: TGTGCCAGCAGCCAAGCGCTGGGGGGACCTTCCGAAAAACTGTTTTTT. Variable domain in full (rest from reference TRBV14 and TRBJ1-4): EAGVTQFPSHSVIEKGQTVTLRCDPISGHDNLYWYRRVMGKEIKFLLHFVKESKQDESGMPNNRFLAERTGGTYSTLKVQPAELEDSGVYFCASSQALGGPSEKLFFGSGTQLSVL.

The chain uses TRBV7-3 and TRBJ2-2, with 13 bases identical to TRBD2. Germline V gene lookup returns CDR1 SGHTA and CDR2 FQGTGA. This CDR3 spans 16 amino acids. J gave up 7 bases and V 2 bases, and 4 bases lay outside the gene matches. CDR3 in DNA: TGTGCCAGCAGCTTAGGACTAGCGGGAGCGGTCGGGGAGCTGTTTTTT. It yields the protein CASSLGLAGAVGELFF.

The J gene is TRBJ2-2, the V gene TRBV11-3, with 7 positions matching TRBD2. CDR3 length: 15 amino acids. The germline V gene encodes CDR1 SGHNT and CDR2 YENEEA. The ends lost 5 bases at V and 1 base at J; junction bases unmatched: 4. The CDR3 DNA follows: TGTGCCAGCAGCGAGAGCGGGGTGAACACCGGGGAGCTGTTTTTT. This encodes CASSESGVNTGELFF. Using reference TRBV11-3 and TRBJ2-2 for the parts outside the CDR3, the full variable domain is EAGVVQSPRYKIIEKKQPVAFWCNPISGHNTLYWYLQNLGQGPELLIRYENEEAVDDSQLPKDRFSAERLKGVDSTLKIQPAELGDSAVYLCASSESGVNTGELFFGEGSRLTVL.

The chain recombines TRBV28 with TRBJ2-5, with 7 bases lining up with TRBD1. The CDR3 totals 14 residues. CDR1 and CDR2 (germline): MDHEN, SYDVKM. J was trimmed by 5 bases and V by 7 bases; bases with no gene match: 10. The CDR3 nucleotides read TGTGCCAGCAAGAAAAACAGGGGATGGGAGACCCAGTACTTC. Its protein product is CASKKNRGWETQYF.

This clone was counted a few times. Compared with germline, one end of the junction differs, possibly owing to a read error. This chain connects TRBV2 to TRBJ1-1; 9 bases align to TRBD1. The CDR3 runs 14 residues. CDR1 is SNHLY and CDR2 is FYNNEI in the germline V gene. The CDR3 protein is CASSEGQGFCEAFF. CDR3 nucleotide sequence: TGTGCCAGCAGCGAAGGACAGGGGTTTTGTGAAGCTTTCTTT. The full variable domain, its missing parts supplied by reference TRBV2 and TRBJ1-1, is EPEVTQTPSHQVTQMGQEVILRCVPISNHLYFYWYRQILGQKVEFLVSFYNNEISEKSEIFDDQFSVERPDGSNFTLKIRSTKLEDSAMYFCASSEGQGFCEAFFGQGTRLTVV.

CDR3 loop: CASSPNGGRLVEAFF. The CDR3 coding sequence is TGTGCCAGCTCCCCCAACGGGGGGCGGTTGGTTGAAGCTTTCTTT. This chain connects TRBV18 to TRBJ1-1, with a weak D call TRBD1 (6 bases). Germline-derived CDR1 and CDR2 are KGHSH and LQKENI. This CDR3 spans 15 amino acids. V was clipped by 6 bases and J by 7 bases, with 21 bases between them. Full variable domain (rest looked up from reference TRBV18 and TRBJ1-1): NAGVMQNPRHLVRRRGQEARLRCSPMKGHSHVYWYRQLPEEGLKFMVYLQKENIIDESGMPKERFSAEFPKEGPSILRIQQVVRGDSAAYFCASSPNGGRLVEAFFGQGTRLTVV.

This chain links TRBV5-8 with TRBJ2-7; D remains ambiguous. Germline V lookup: CDR1 SGHTS, CDR2 YDEGEE. The CDR3 covers 14 residues. The V and J ends lost 6 bases and 6 bases respectively, with 19 bases between them. The DNA of the CDR3 is TGTGCCAGCATCGCCGGCTCAGGAATAGGCGAGCAGTACTTC. Its translation: CASIAGSGIGEQYF.

This chain connects TRBV19 to TRBJ2-4; D call uncertain. This CDR3 is 14 amino acids long. From germline, CDR1 is LNHDA and CDR2 SQIVND (reference sequence). Trimming took 6 bases from V and 1 from J, leaving 10 bases between them. For the CDR3, the DNA is TGTGCCAGTAGATCGTATGGGGCCAAAAACATTCAGTACTTC. It encodes CASRSYGAKNIQYF. The whole variable domain, remainder taken from reference TRBV19 and TRBJ2-4, is DGGITQSPKYLFRKEGQNVTLSCEQNLNHDAMYWYRQDPGQGLRLIYYSQIVNDFQKGDIAEGYSVSREKKESFPLTVTSAQKNPTAFYLCASRSYGAKNIQYFGAGTRLSVL.

This clone was picked up one time. The chain employs TRBV5-8 and TRBJ2-5; 16 bases map to TRBD2. The V segment lost 4 bases and the J segment 2 bases; nucleotides outside the gene matches: 5. Germline CDR1 is SGHTS and CDR2 is YDEGEE. CDR3 size: 17 residues. This CDR3 is CASSGGLAGGRQETQYF. In nucleotides, the CDR3 is TGTGCCAGCAGCGGGGGACTAGCGGGAGGGCGGCAAGAGACCCAGTACTTC.

This chain joins TRBV19 and TRBJ2-1; 8 positions match TRBD2. Germline CDR1 and CDR2: LNHDA and SQIVND (reference sequence). The CDR3 has 15 residues. Germline trimming cut 7 bases from V and 5 bases from J; bases unmatched to any gene: 10. The CDR3: CASKGREREHNEQFF. The DNA for the CDR3 is TGTGCCAGTAAGGGCAGGGAGCGGGAGCACAATGAGCAGTTCTTC.

The chain recombines TRBV30 with TRBJ1-1; D remains unclear. V was shortened by 0 bases and J by 0 bases, with 29 bases between the two germline ends. Germline V gene sequence: CDR1 GTSNPN, CDR2 SVGIG (reference sequence). The CDR3 covers 21 residues. The CDR3 region has the DNA TGTGCCTGGAGTGTATTCCGTCCGAGTATCCGGGCCATGATCATGAACACTGAAGCTTTCTTT. It is translated as CAWSVFRPSIRAMIMNTEAFF.

The chain employs TRBV5-1 and TRBJ1-2; D gene uncertain. Germline values: CDR1 SGHRS, CDR2 YFSETQ. Trimming pared 0 bases from V and 8 bases from J, leaving 17 bases between. CDR3 length equals 15 residues. This chain's CDR3 is CASSLEGSWNIGYTF. CDR3 in DNA: TGCGCCAGCAGCTTGGAGGGCTCATGGAATATCGGCTACACCTTC.

The V gene is TRBV15, the J gene TRBJ1-4; no firm D call. This CDR3 comprises 15 residues. Trimming took off 0 bases at V and 3 bases at J, with 8 bases between the two ends. Germline V gene sequence: CDR1 LNHNV, CDR2 YYDKDF (reference sequence). CDR3 DNA sequence: TGTGCCACCAGCAGAGATCGAGGGTCTAATGAAAAACTGTTTTTT. Protein sequence: CATSRDRGSNEKLFF.

V gene TRBV6-6 combines with J gene TRBJ2-5; D could derive from TRBD1 or TRBD2 (7 bases each). V was trimmed by 4 bases and J by 7 bases, leaving 19 bases between them. Looked up from germline, CDR1 is MNHNY and CDR2 is SVGAGI (reference sequence). CDR3 length: 15 amino acids. CDR3 residues: CASSSGPTGRGTQYF. The DNA for the CDR3 is TGTGCCAGCAGTTCCGGACCGACAGGGAGGGGGACCCAGTACTTC.

The V and J genes are TRBV27 and TRBJ1-5; possibly TRBD1 for D (5 bases). CDR3 length: 15 residues. Germline-derived CDR1 and CDR2 are MNHEY and SMNVEV (reference sequence). The V end was cut by 0 bases, the J end by 3 bases, with 9 bases between. CDR3 coding DNA: TGTGCCAGCAGTTTATCGGCAGGGAACAATCAGCCCCAGCATTTT. Translated: CASSLSAGNNQPQHF.

The chain couples TRBV18 to TRBJ2-2; possible D gene TRBD2, 6 bases. The V end was cut by 3 bases, the J end by 0 bases, with 11 bases between. The germline gives CDR1 KGHSH, CDR2 LQKENI. The CDR3 length is 16 residues. The CDR3 sequence: CASSPQTRTNTGELFF. The CDR3 DNA reads as TGTGCCAGCTCACCGCAGACTAGGACGAACACCGGGGAGCTGTTTTTT.